This T cell receptor (beta chain) was recovered during a study of T cells in Graves' hyperthyroidism and ophthalmopathy. In the study overall: Pretreatment peripheral blood was obtained at initial diagnosis. Study-wide results and limits: Blood also contained most expanded thyroid clonotypes above 0.001.

This CDR3 spans 16 amino acids. Germline V gene sequence: CDR1 SGHTA, CDR2 FQGNSA. V lost 1 base and J lost 2, with 15 bases in between. This clonotype was detected many times. Its antigen remains unidentified. There were TCR beta CDR3 regions amplified from RNA transcripts. RT-PCR in the first round (using the HTBI primer set) targeted the TCR CDR3. TCRdb fed the multiplex PCR reads into MiXCR, producing one record per CDR3 protein. The sample shows about 260,000 distinct CDR3 sequences, 16% of them seen only once. Sequences were obtained from blood. The chain uses TRBV7-2 and TRBJ2-7, with D possibly matching TRBD2 (5 bases). This TCR was recovered from a woman aged 18-29 years with Graves' ophthalmopathy. The CDR3 spells CASSLGAGPNTYEQYF. The CDR3 DNA reads TGTGCCAGCAGCTTAGGGGCGGGTCCAAATACCTACGAGCAGTACTTC.